The 28 T cell receptor beta chains given below trace back to one sample, sequenced in a study of blood T cell repertoires in COVID-19. Measured with immunoSEQ multiplex PCR; TCRdb has only the in-frame clones, and not every one. Among 90,000 to 150,000 clones listed, roughly 87% were seen once. The specimen sequenced was peripheral blood. The receptors stem from a human donor in a cohort sampled during active COVID-19.

The V gene is TRBV7-9, the J gene TRBJ1-2, with 9 bases that match TRBD1. Unmatched junction bases numbered 6, after V lost 5 bases and J lost 8 bases. The CDR3 consists of 13 residues. The germline CDR1 and CDR2 sequences are SEHNR and FQNEAQ (reference sequence). The CDR3 is CASSEDRGGGYTF. The CDR3 DNA sequence: TGTGCCAGCAGCGAGGACAGGGGAGGAGGCTACACCTTC.

This chain uses TRBV4-1 with TRBJ2-3; 7 bases are a match to TRBD2. Germline CDR1 MGHRA, CDR2 YSYEKL. The CDR3 runs to 17 residues. J was trimmed by 7 bases and V by 3 bases; bases with no gene match: 16. The CDR3 reads CASSQAPLMAGVNTQYF. Here the CDR3 DNA reads TGCGCCAGCAGCCAGGCCCCTTTGATGGCGGGGGTAAATACGCAGTATTTT.

This clone was seen just once. This chain uses TRBV19 with TRBJ2-7, with 13 bases that match TRBD2. CDR1 and CDR2 from the germline V gene are LNHDA and SQIVND (reference sequence). The V and J ends lost 6 bases and 2 bases, in that order; junction bases with no gene match: 4. This CDR3 has 15 residues. The CDR3 region has the DNA TGTGCCAGTAGCCCCGGACTAGCGGGAGCCTACGAGCAGTACTTC. Amino acid sequence: CASSPGLAGAYEQYF. The variable domain in full, with the rest retrieved from reference TRBV19 and TRBJ2-7, is DGGITQSPKYLFRKEGQNVTLSCEQNLNHDAMYWYRQDPGQGLRLIYYSQIVNDFQKGDIAEGYSVSREKKESFPLTVTSAQKNPTAFYLCASSPGLAGAYEQYFGPGTRLTVT.

The chain has TRBV3-1 (or the pseudogene TRBV3-2) and TRBJ1-4; no definite D call. The CDR3 has 16 amino acids. CDR1 is LGHDT, CDR2 YNNKEL, per germline (reference sequence). The V end was cut by 2 bases, the J end by 8 bases, with 18 bases between. The CDR3 nucleotides read TGTGCCAGCAGCCAAAATCCCCGGGAGGGTCGAGAAAAACTGTTTTTT. The encoded protein is CASSQNPREGREKLFF.

The genes are TRBV14 and TRBJ1-6; D call uncertain. Germline V CDR1 and CDR2: SGHDN, FVKESK. Trimming left V 0 bases short and J 7 bases short, with 13 bases between. The CDR3 is 16 residues long. This CDR3 reads CASSQDLGRYNSPLHF. The CDR3 DNA reads TGTGCCAGCAGCCAAGATCTGGGCAGATACAATTCACCCCTCCACTTT.

The chain couples TRBV9 to TRBJ1-2; D gene uncertain. With 3 bases removed from V and 1 base from J, the gap between germline ends came to 16 bases. The length of the CDR3 is 16 residues. Per the germline V gene, CDR1 is SGDLS and CDR2 is YYNGEE. CDR3 loop: CASSASNRNLNYGYTF. The CDR3 coding sequence is TGTGCCAGCAGCGCCAGTAACAGAAACCTTAACTATGGCTACACCTTC.

This rearrangement joins TRBV18 to TRBJ2-4, with a tentative D call TRBD2 (7 bases). CDR1 is KGHSH and CDR2 is LQKENI in the germline V gene. The germline V and J ends were trimmed by 2 bases and 4 bases, with 9 bases remaining between them. This CDR3 is 14 amino acids long. CDR3 nucleotide sequence: TGTGCCAGCTCACCAGCGGGGGCTAAAAACATTCAGTACTTC. Translating it yields CASSPAGAKNIQYF.

The chain links TRBV24-1 to TRBJ2-7; 9 bases align to TRBD1. Germline V gene sequence: CDR1 KGHDR, CDR2 SFDVKD. This CDR3 is 18 amino acids long. Trimming at V came to 4 bases and at J to 2 bases, leaving 14 bases not matched to a gene. CDR3 in DNA: TGTGCCACCAGTGACCCCCCGGGAGACAGGGGGGAAACCTACGAGCAGTACTTC. Residues: CATSDPPGDRGETYEQYF.

This clone has at least ten counts. This sequence joins TRBV5-1 and TRBJ2-2, with D possibly TRBD1 on 6 matching bases. This CDR3 is 15 amino acids long. Germline CDR1 reads SGHRS; CDR2 reads YFSETQ. V lost 5 bases to trimming and J lost 3 bases, with 14 bases between them. This CDR3 is CASRKAGVDTGELFF. The CDR3 DNA reads as TGCGCCAGCAGGAAGGCAGGGGTCGACACCGGGGAGCTGTTTTTT.

This rearrangement joins TRBV7-8 to TRBJ2-2; TRBD2 is a possible D gene (5 bases). Trimming shortened V by 6 bases and J by 0 bases, and 11 bases separated the two germline ends. The CDR3 runs to 15 residues. Germline V gives CDR1 SGHVS, CDR2 FQNEAQ. CDR3: CASSRGAANTGELFF. For the CDR3, the DNA is TGTGCCAGCAGTAGAGGAGCGGCGAACACCGGGGAGCTGTTTTTT.

This rearrangement joins TRBV19 to TRBJ2-5; D is perhaps TRBD1 (7 bases). The CDR3 has 17 amino acids. V shed 8 bases and J shed 5 bases, with 27 bases lying between them. Per the germline V gene, CDR1 is LNHDA and CDR2 is SQIVND (reference sequence). The CDR3, as DNA: TGTGCCAGTCTACTCCAGGGGGGCTCGCGGGTACATGAGACCCAGTACTTC. This translates into CASLLQGGSRVHETQYF.

The chain links TRBV11-3 to TRBJ2-1; D remains ambiguous. CDR3 size: 15 residues. CDR1 is SGHNT, CDR2 YENEEA, per germline. Between the trimmed V and J ends, which lost 0 bases and 3 bases, there was a span of 9 bases. In nucleotides, the CDR3 is TGTGCCAGCAGCTTAGATAGTCAGGACTACAATGAGCAGTTCTTC. Residues: CASSLDSQDYNEQFF.

The rearrangement links TRBV18 to TRBJ1-2; 10 bases agree with TRBD1. The CDR3 runs to 16 residues. V was pared by 0 bases and J by 4 bases, with 5 bases of the junction left unmatched. CDR1 is KGHSH and CDR2 is LQKENI in the germline V gene. The CDR3 nucleotides read TGTGCCAGCTCACCACCTGAGACAGGGGGCGCCTATGGCTACACCTTC. As protein: CASSPPETGGAYGYTF.

This chain joins TRBV28 and TRBJ2-7, with 9 bases fitting TRBD1. With 5 bases clipped from V and 1 base from J, the junction kept 6 bases outside the gene matches. Germline V gene sequence: CDR1 MDHEN, CDR2 SYDVKM. CDR3 length: 15 residues. CDR3 loop: CASSNPGQGSYEQYF. CDR3 coding DNA: TGTGCCAGCAGTAACCCTGGACAGGGGTCCTACGAGCAGTACTTC.

The chain joins TRBV15 to TRBJ1-5; TRBD1 is a possible D gene (5 bases). Per germline, CDR1 LNHNV and CDR2 YYDKDF (reference sequence). The CDR3 has 16 amino acids. V dropped 1 base and J dropped 6 bases, with 16 bases sitting between them. The CDR3 DNA reads as TGTGCCACCAGCAGAGCAGGGAGGGCCCAGGCTCAGCCCCAGCATTTT. Encoded protein: CATSRAGRAQAQPQHF.

The rearrangement links TRBV6-1 to TRBJ2-3; 7 bases match TRBD1. The germline CDR1 and CDR2 sequences are MNHNS and SASEGT. The CDR3 sequence is 16 residues long. J lost 1 base, V lost 0 bases, and 4 bases had no gene match. The CDR3 bases are TGTGCCAGCAGTGAAGCCGACAGGGCAGGCACAGATACGCAGTATTTT. Amino acids: CASSEADRAGTDTQYF.

This clone turned up a few times. The gene calls are TRBV4-1 and TRBJ1-5; TRBD1 matches 8 bases. With 3 bases clipped from V and 2 bases from J, the junction kept 12 bases outside the gene matches. CDR3 length equals 18 residues. Germline V gives CDR1 MGHRA, CDR2 YSYEKL. In DNA form, the CDR3 reads TGCGCCAGCAGCCAGGGGTTTATCCCGACAGGGGGCAATCAGCCCCAGCATTTT. The encoded protein is CASSQGFIPTGGNQPQHF.

The gene calls are TRBV28 and TRBJ2-7; D is perhaps TRBD2 (5 bases). V was cut by 8 bases and J by 3 bases, with 14 bases left in between. Germline V gene lookup returns CDR1 MDHEN and CDR2 SYDVKM. There are 13 residues in the CDR3. The CDR3, as DNA: TGTGCCAGCGGTGACGGACGGGACTACGAGCAGTACTTC. It yields the protein CASGDGRDYEQYF.

The chain couples TRBV14 to TRBJ1-3; 7 bases are a match to TRBD1. Germline CDR1 and CDR2: SGHDN and FVKESK. The CDR3 is 15 residues long. Trimming at V came to 4 bases and at J to 1 base, leaving 4 bases not matched to a gene. Written as DNA, the CDR3 is TGTGCCAGCAGCCCTAGACAGGGATCTGGAAACACCATATATTTT. Translating it yields CASSPRQGSGNTIYF.

This chain's CDR3 is CASRPAGGNTGELFF. The CDR3 DNA reads as TGTGCCAGCAGGCCAGCGGGGGGGAACACCGGGGAGCTGTTTTTT. The chain couples TRBV6-5 to TRBJ2-2; TRBD2 agrees at 9 bases. The CDR3 covers 15 residues. V shed 6 bases, J shed 1 base, and the junction held 3 bases outside the gene matches. Germline lookup yields CDR1 MNHEY and CDR2 SVGAGI.

The J gene is TRBJ2-7, the V gene TRBV29-1, with D perhaps matching TRBD1 (6 bases). The V gene lost 2 bases and the J gene lost 7 bases, with 9 bases spanning the gap. The CDR3 has 11 amino acids. The V gene's germline CDR1 is SQVTM and CDR2 ANQGSEA. The CDR3 DNA follows: TGCAGCGTTGAATCCGGACAGGAGCAGTACTTC. It specifies CSVESGQEQYF.

The gene calls are TRBV6-5 and TRBJ2-1; 9 bases agree with TRBD2. In germline, CDR1 is MNHEY, CDR2 SVGAGI. The CDR3 is made up of 15 amino acids. The V gene end was trimmed by 0 bases and the J gene end by 7 bases; junction bases not matched to a gene: 4. The CDR3 nucleotides read TGTGCCAGCAGTTACTCCTACCTAGCGGGAAATGAGCAGTTCTTC. This sequence encodes CASSYSYLAGNEQFF.

V gene TRBV11-2 combines with J gene TRBJ1-1, with 7 bases identical to TRBD1. CDR1 SGHAT and CDR2 FQNNGV come from the germline V gene. The CDR3 has 16 amino acids. Trimming took 1 base from V and 1 from J; bases not matched to a gene: 6. The DNA for the CDR3 is TGTGCCAGCAGCTTAGGGCCGGACAGGCAGAACACTGAAGCTTTCTTT. Protein sequence: CASSLGPDRQNTEAFF.

The J gene is TRBJ2-7, the V gene TRBV5-6; a weak D match, TRBD1 (5 bases). Deletions cut 0 bases from V and 5 bases from J, with 9 bases between. The V gene's germline CDR1 is SGHDT and CDR2 YYEEEE. The CDR3 contains 13 residues. The CDR3 spells CASSLGPTDEQYF. The CDR3 bases are TGTGCCAGCAGCTTGGGCCCGACAGACGAGCAGTACTTC.

The chain couples TRBV29-1 to TRBJ2-1; TRBD2 aligns across 7 bases. This CDR3 is built from 14 residues. From germline, CDR1 is SQVTM and CDR2 ANQGSEA. J gave up 3 bases and V 6 bases, and 8 bases lay outside the gene matches. The CDR3 protein is CSVPSTSDYNEQFF. The DNA of the CDR3 is TGCAGCGTCCCGTCCACTAGCGACTACAATGAGCAGTTCTTC.

V is TRBV3-1 (or the pseudogene TRBV3-2) and J is TRBJ2-1; 11 nucleotides align to TRBD2. The CDR3 loop spans 15 amino acids. V was pared by 2 bases and J by 10 bases, with 7 bases of the junction left unmatched. Germline CDR1 LGHDT, CDR2 YNNKEL (reference sequence). Written as DNA, the CDR3 is TGTGCCAGCAGCCAATTAGCGGGAGGGTCGAGGGAGCAGTTCTTC. Its translation is CASSQLAGGSREQFF.

V usage is TRBV29-1 and J usage is TRBJ2-1; 11 bases align to TRBD2. Germline V gene sequence: CDR1 SQVTM, CDR2 ANQGSEA. Trimming took 4 bases from V and 5 from J; bases not matched to a gene: 1. The CDR3 is 13 amino acids. CDR3 nucleotides: TGCAGCGTTGGGACTAGCGGGCACAATGAGCAGTTCTTC. Residues: CSVGTSGHNEQFF.

V is TRBV7-9 and J is TRBJ1-4, with TRBD1 identical over 7 bases. With 3 bases clipped from V and 8 bases from J, the junction kept 6 bases outside the gene matches. Germline V gene data show CDR1 as SEHNR and CDR2 as FQNEAQ (reference sequence). The CDR3 is 14 amino acids. The CDR3 DNA follows: TGTGCCAGCAGCTTCCGGGACAGTCGGGAAAAACTGTTTTTT. Protein: CASSFRDSREKLFF. The entire variable domain, with the rest obtained from reference TRBV7-9 and TRBJ1-4, is as follows: DTGVSQNPRHKITKRGQNVTFRCDPISEHNRLYWYRQTLGQGPEFLTYFQNEAQLEKSRLLSDRFSAERPKGSFSTLEIQRTEQGDSAMYLCASSFRDSREKLFFGSGTQLSVL.